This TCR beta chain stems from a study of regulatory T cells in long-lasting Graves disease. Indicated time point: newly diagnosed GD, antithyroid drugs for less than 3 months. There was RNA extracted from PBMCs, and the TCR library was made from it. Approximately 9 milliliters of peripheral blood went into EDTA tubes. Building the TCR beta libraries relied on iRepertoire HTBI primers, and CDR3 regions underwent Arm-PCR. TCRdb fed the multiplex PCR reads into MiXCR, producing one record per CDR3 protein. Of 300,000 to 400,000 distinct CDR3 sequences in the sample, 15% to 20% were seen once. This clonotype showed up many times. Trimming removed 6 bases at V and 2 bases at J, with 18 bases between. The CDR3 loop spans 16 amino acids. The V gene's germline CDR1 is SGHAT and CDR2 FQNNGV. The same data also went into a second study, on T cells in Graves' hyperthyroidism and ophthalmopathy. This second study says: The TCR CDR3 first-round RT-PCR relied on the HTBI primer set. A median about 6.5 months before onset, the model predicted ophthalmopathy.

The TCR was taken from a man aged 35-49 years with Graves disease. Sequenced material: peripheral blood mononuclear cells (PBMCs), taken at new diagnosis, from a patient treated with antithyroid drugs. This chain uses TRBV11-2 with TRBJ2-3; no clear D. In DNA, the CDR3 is TGTGCCAGCAGTCCCGACGACCGCCGGTACACAGATACGCAGTATTTT. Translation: CASSPDDRRYTDTQYF.